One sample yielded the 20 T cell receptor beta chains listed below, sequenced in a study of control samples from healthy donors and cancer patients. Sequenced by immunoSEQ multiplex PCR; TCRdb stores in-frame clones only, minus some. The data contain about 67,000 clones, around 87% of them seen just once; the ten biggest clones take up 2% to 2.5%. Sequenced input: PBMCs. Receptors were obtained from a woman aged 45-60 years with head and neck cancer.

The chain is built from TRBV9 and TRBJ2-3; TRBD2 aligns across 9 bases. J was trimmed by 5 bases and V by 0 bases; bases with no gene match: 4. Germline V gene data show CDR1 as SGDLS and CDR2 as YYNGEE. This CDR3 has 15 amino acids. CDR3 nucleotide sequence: TGTGCCAGCAGCGTAGGCGGGGGGGCTTTAGATACGCAGTATTTT. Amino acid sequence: CASSVGGGALDTQYF.

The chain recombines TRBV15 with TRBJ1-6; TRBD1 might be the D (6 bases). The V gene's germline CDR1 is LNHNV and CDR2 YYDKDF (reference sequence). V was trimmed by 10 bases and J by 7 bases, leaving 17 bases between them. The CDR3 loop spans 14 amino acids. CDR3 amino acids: CAISQGSKNSPLHF. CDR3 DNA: TGTGCCATCAGTCAGGGGAGTAAGAATTCACCCCTCCACTTT.

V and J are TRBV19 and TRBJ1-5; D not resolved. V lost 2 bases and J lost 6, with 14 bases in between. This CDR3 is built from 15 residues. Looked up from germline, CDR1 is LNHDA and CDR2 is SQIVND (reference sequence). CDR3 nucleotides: TGTGCCAGTAGTATAAGGTCCGGGAACAGTCAGCCCCAGCATTTT. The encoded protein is CASSIRSGNSQPQHF.

Written as DNA, the CDR3 is TGCGCCAGCAGCCAAGGTGGACCCGGCACTGAAGCTTTCTTT. Its translation: CASSQGGPGTEAFF. J is TRBJ1-1 and V is TRBV4-1; the D is unclear. Trimming removed 1 base from V and 4 bases from J, with 10 bases in between. This CDR3 is 14 amino acids long. Per the germline V gene, CDR1 is MGHRA and CDR2 is YSYEKL.

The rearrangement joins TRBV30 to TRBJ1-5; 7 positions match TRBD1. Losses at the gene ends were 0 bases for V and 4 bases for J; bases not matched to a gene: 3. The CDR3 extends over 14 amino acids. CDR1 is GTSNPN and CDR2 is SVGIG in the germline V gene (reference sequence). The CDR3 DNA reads TGTGCCTGGAGTGTGGGACAGTCTAATCAGCCCCAGCATTTT. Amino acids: CAWSVGQSNQPQHF.

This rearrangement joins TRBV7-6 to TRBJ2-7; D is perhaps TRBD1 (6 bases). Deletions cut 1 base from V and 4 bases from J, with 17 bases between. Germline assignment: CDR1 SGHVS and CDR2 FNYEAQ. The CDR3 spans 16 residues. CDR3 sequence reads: CASSLGLGAIGYEQYF. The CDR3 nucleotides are TGTGCCAGCAGCTTAGGGCTGGGGGCGATCGGTTACGAGCAGTACTTC.

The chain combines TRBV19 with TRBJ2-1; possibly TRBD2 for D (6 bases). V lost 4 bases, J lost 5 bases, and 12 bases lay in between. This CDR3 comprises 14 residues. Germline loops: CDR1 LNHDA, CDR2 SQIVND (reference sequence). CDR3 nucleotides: TGTGCCAGTAGTAGGAGGGCCAGGAACAATGAGCAGTTCTTC. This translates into CASSRRARNNEQFF.

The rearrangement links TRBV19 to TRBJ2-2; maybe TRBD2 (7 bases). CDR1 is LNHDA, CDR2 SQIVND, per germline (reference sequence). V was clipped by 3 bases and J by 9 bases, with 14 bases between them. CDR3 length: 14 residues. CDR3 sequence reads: CASSIKGGLRELFF. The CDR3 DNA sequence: TGTGCCAGTAGTATCAAGGGGGGACTAAGGGAGCTGTTTTTT.

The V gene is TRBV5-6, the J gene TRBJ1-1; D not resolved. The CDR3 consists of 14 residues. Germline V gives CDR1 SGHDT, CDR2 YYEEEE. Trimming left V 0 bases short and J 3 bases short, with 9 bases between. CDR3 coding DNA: TGTGCCAGCAGCTTGGCAGCAGCTTACACTGAAGCTTTCTTT. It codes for CASSLAAAYTEAFF.

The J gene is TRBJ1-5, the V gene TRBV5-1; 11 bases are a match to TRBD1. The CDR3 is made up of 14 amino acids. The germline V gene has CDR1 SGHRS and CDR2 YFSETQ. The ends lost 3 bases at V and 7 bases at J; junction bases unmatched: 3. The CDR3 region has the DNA TGCGCCAGCAGCTGGGGACAGGGGGAACAGCCCCAGCATTTT. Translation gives CASSWGQGEQPQHF.

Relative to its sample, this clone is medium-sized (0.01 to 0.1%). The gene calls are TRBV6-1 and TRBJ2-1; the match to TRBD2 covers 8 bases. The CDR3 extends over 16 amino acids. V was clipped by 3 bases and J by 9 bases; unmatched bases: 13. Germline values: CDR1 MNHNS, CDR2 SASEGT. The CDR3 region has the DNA TGTGCCAGCAGTGAGGGGGACGGGGGGGGCCCCGTTGAGCAGTTCTTC. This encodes CASSEGDGGGPVEQFF.

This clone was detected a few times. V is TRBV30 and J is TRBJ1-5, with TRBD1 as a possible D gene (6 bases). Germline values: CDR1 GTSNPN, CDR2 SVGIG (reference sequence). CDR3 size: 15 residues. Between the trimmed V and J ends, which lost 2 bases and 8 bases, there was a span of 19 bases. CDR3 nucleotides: TGTGCCTGGAGTAAAAGGACGGGAGGGGGTGAGCCCCAGCATTTT. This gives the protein CAWSKRTGGGEPQHF.

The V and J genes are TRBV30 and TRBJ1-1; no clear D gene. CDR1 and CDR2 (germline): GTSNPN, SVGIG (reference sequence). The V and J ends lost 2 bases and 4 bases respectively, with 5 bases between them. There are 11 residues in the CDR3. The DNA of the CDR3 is TGTGCCTGGAGTAAAAGCACTGAAGCTTTCTTT. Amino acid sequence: CAWSKSTEAFF. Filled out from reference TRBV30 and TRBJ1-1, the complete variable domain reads SQTIHQWPATLVQPVGSPLSLECTVEGTSNPNLYWYRQAAGRGLQLLFYSVGIGQISSEVPQNLSASRPQDRQFILSSKKLLLSDSGFYLCAWSKSTEAFFGQGTRLTVV.

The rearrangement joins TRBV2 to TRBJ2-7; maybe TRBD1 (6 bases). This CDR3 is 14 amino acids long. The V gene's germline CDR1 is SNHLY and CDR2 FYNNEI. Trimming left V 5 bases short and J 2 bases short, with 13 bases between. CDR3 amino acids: CASSPQGQAYEQYF. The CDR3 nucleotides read TGTGCCAGCAGTCCGCAGGGACAAGCCTACGAGCAGTACTTC. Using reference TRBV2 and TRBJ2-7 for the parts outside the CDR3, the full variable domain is EPEVTQTPSHQVTQMGQEVILRCVPISNHLYFYWYRQILGQKVEFLVSFYNNEISEKSEIFDDQFSVERPDGSNFTLKIRSTKLEDSAMYFCASSPQGQAYEQYFGPGTRLTVT.

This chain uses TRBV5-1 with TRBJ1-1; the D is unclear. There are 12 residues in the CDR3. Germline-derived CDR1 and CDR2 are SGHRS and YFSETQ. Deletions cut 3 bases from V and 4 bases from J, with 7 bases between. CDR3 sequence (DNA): TGCGCCAGCAGCTCCCCGGGCACTGAAGCTTTCTTT. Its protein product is CASSSPGTEAFF.

The CDR3 bases are TGTGCCAGCAGTGAAGCGCCCCTTGGGACCCAGTACTTC. This gives the protein CASSEAPLGTQYF. The chain has TRBV6-1 and TRBJ2-5; D is ambiguous. Per the germline V gene, CDR1 is MNHNS and CDR2 is SASEGT. The length of the CDR3 is 13 residues. V dropped 0 bases and J dropped 7 bases, with 9 bases sitting between them.

The CDR3 coding sequence is TGTGCCAGCAGGCCGGGACCTACCGAGCAGTTCTTC. The encoded protein is CASRPGPTEQFF. The V gene is TRBV12-3 or TRBV12-4, the J gene TRBJ2-1; D assignment may be TRBD1 or TRBD2 (5 bases each). V lost 6 bases to trimming and J lost 10 bases, with 13 bases between them. The CDR3 spans 12 residues.

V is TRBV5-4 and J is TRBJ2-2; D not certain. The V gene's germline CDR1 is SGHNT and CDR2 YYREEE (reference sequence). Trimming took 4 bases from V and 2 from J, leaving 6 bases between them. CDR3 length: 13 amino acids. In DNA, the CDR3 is TGTGCCAGCAGCCGATATAACACCGGGGAGCTGTTTTTT. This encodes CASSRYNTGELFF.

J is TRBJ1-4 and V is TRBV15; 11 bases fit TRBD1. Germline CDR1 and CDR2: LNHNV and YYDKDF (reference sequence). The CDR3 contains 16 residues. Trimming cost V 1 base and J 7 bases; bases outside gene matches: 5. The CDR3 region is CATSRGGTGGVEKLFF. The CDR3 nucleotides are TGTGCCACCAGCAGAGGGGGGACAGGGGGAGTTGAAAAACTGTTTTTT. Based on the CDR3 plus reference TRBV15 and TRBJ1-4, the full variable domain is DAMVIQNPRYQVTQFGKPVTLSCSQTLNHNVMYWYQQKSSQAPKLLFHYYDKDFNNEADTPDNFQSRRPNTSFCFLDIRSPGLGDTAMYLCATSRGGTGGVEKLFFGSGTQLSVL.

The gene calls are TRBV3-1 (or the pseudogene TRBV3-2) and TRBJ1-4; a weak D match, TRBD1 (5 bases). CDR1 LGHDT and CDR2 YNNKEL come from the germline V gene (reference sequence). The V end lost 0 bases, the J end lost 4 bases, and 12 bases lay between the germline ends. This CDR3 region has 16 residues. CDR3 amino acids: CASSQDAGQHNEKLFF. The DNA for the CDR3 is TGTGCCAGCAGCCAAGACGCAGGGCAGCATAATGAAAAACTGTTTTTT.